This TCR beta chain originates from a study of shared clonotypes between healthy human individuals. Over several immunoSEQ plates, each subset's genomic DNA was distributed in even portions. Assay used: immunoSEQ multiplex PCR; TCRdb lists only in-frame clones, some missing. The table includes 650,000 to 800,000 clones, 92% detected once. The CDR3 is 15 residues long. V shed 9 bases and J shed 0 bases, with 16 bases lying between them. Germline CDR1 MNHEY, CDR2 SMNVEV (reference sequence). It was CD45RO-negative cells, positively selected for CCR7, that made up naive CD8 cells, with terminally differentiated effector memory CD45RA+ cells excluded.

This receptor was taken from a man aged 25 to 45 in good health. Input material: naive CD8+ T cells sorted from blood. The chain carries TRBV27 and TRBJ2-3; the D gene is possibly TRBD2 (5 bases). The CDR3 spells CASTKAGPSTDTQYF. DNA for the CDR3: TGTGCCAGTACGAAGGCGGGTCCTAGCACAGATACGCAGTATTTT.